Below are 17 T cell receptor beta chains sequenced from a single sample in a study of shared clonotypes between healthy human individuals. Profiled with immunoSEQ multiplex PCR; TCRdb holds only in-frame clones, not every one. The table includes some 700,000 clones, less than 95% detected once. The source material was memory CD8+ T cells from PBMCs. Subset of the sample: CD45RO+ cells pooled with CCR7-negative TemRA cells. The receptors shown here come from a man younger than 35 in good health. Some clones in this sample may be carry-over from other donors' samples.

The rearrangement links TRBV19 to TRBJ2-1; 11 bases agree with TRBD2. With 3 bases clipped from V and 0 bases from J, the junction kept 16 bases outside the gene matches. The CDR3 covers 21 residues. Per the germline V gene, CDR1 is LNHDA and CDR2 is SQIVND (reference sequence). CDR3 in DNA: TGTGCCAGTAGTATTTGGGTCGGCCTAGCGGGAGGACTGAGCTCCTACAATGAGCAGTTCTTC. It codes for CASSIWVGLAGGLSSYNEQFF.

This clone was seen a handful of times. CDR3 region: CASTDGGTGELFF. CDR3 coding DNA: TGTGCCAGCACCGATGGGGGCACCGGGGAGCTGTTTTTT. The V call is TRBV2, the J call TRBJ2-2; D may be TRBD1 or TRBD2 (5 bases each). Germline V gene lookup returns CDR1 SNHLY and CDR2 FYNNEI. There are 13 residues in the CDR3. V was trimmed by 7 bases and J by 4 bases, leaving 10 bases between them.

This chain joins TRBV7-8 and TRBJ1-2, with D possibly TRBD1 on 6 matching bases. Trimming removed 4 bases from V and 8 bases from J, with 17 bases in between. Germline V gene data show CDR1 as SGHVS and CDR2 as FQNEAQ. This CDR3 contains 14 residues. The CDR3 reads CASSSGQFASGYTF. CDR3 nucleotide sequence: TGTGCCAGCAGCTCAGGACAGTTTGCGTCGGGCTACACCTTC. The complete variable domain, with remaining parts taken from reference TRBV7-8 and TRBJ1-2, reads GAGVSQSPRYKVAKRGQDVALRCDPISGHVSLFWYQQALGQGPEFLTYFQNEAQLDKSGLPSDRFFAERPEGSVSTLKIQRTQQEDSAVYLCASSSGQFASGYTFGSGTRLTVV.

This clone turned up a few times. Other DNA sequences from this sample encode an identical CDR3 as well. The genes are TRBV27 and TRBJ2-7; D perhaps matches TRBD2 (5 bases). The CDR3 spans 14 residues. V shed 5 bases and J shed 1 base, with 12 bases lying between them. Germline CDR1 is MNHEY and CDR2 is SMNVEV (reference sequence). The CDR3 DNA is TGTGCCAGCAGTCCATTCGGCGGGTCCTACGAGCAGTACTTC. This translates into CASSPFGGSYEQYF.

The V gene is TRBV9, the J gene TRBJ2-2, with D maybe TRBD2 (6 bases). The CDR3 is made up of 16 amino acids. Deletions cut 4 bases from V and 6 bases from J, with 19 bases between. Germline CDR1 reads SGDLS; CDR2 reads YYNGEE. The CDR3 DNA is TGTGCCAGCAGCTTTCGTCCCGGGACTCCGGCCGGGGAGCTGTTTTTT. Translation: CASSFRPGTPAGELFF. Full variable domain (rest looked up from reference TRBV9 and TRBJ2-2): DSGVTQTPKHLITATGQRVTLRCSPRSGDLSVYWYQQSLDQGLQFLIQYYNGEERAKGNILERFSAQQFPDLHSELNLSSLELGDSALYFCASSFRPGTPAGELFFGEGSRLTVL.

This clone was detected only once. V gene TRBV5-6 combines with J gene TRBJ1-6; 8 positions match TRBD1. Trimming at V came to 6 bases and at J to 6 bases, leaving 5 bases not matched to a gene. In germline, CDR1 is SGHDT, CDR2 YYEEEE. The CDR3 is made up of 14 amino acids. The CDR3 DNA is TGTGCCAGCACGGACAGGGTGATTAATTCACCCCTCCACTTT. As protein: CASTDRVINSPLHF.

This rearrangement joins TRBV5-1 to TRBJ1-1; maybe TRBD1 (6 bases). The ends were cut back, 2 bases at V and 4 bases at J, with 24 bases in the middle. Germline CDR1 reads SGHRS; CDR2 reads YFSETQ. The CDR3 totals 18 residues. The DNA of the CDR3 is TGCGCCAGCAGCTTACCCACAACGAAGGACCGAGGGGGCACTGAAGCTTTCTTT. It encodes CASSLPTTKDRGGTEAFF.

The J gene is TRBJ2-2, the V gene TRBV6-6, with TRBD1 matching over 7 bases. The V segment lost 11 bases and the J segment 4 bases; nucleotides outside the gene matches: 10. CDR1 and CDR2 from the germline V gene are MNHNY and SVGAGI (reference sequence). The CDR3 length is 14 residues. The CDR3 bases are TGTGCCTGCGCCGGGACAGACATCACCGGGGAGCTGTTTTTT. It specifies CACAGTDITGELFF.

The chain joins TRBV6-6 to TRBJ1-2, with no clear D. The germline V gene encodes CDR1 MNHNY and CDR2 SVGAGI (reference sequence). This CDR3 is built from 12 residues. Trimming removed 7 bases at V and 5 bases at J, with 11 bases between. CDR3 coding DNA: TGTGCCAGCACGTCCATTGATTATGGCTACACCTTC. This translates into CASTSIDYGYTF.

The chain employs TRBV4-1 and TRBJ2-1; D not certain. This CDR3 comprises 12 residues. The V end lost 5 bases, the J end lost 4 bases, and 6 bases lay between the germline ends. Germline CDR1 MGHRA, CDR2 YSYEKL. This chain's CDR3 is CASSTSYNEQFF. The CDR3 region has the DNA TGCGCCAGCAGCACCAGTTACAATGAGCAGTTCTTC.

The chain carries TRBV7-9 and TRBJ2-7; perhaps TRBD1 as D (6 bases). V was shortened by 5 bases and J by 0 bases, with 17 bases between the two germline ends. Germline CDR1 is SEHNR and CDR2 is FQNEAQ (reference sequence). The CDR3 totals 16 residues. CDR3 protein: CASSVPPQGSSYEQYF. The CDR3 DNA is TGTGCCAGCAGCGTGCCACCCCAGGGGAGCTCCTACGAGCAGTACTTC.

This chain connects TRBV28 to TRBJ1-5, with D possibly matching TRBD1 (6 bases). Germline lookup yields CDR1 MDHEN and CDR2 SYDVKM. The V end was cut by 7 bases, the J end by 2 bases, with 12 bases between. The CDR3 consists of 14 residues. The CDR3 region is CASTQGGGNQPQHF. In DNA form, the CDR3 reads TGTGCCAGCACACAGGGAGGAGGCAATCAGCCCCAGCATTTT. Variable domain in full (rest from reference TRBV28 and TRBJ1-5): DVKVTQSSRYLVKRTGEKVFLECVQDMDHENMFWYRQDPGLGLRLIYFSYDVKMKEKGDIPEGYSVSREKKERFSLILESASTNQTSMYLCASTQGGGNQPQHFGDGTRLSIL.

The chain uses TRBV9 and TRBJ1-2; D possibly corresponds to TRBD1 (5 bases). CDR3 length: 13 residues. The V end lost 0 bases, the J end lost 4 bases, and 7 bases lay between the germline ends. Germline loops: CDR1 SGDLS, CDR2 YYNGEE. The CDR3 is CASSVGTLYGYTF. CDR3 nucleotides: TGTGCCAGCAGCGTAGGGACACTCTATGGCTACACCTTC.

CDR3 nucleotides: TGTGCCAGTAGTCCGGGGACAGGGGGTATCTACGAGCAGTACTTC. Protein product: CASSPGTGGIYEQYF. The rearrangement links TRBV19 to TRBJ2-7; 11 bases are shared with TRBD1. J lost 3 bases, V lost 5 bases, and 6 bases had no gene match. Per germline, CDR1 LNHDA and CDR2 SQIVND (reference sequence). There are 15 residues in the CDR3.

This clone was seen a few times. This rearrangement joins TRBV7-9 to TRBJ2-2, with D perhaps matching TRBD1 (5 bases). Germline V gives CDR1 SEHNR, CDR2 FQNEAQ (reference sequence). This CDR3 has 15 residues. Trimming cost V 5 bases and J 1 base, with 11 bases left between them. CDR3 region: CASSLRQRNTGELFF. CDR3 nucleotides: TGTGCCAGCAGCCTACGACAGCGGAACACCGGGGAGCTGTTTTTT.

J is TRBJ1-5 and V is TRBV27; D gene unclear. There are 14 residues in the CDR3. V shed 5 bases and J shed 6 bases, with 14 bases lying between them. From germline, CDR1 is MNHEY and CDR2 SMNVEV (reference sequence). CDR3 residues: CASSAAGWAQPQHF. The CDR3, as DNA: TGTGCCAGCAGTGCCGCTGGATGGGCTCAGCCCCAGCATTTT.

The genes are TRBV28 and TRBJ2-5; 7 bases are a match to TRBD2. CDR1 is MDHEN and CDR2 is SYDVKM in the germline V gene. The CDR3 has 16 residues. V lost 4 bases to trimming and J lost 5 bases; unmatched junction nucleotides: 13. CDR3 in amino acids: CASSSDLAGALETQYF. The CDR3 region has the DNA TGTGCCAGCAGTTCCGATTTGGCGGGAGCTTTGGAGACCCAGTACTTC.